This TCR beta chain was identified in a study of blood T cell repertoires in COVID-19. Germline lookup yields CDR1 GTSNPN and CDR2 SVGIG (reference sequence). V was clipped by 2 bases and J by 3 bases, with 3 bases between them. The CDR3 sequence is 11 residues long. Repertoires were generated with immunoSEQ multiplex PCR, while TCRdb's copy carries only in-frame clones and drops some. The sample contains 250,000 to 300,000 clones, about 80% of which appear only once. The V call is TRBV30, the J call TRBJ2-3, with D uncertain. This clonotype was sampled from a woman at least 80 years old with acute or convalescent COVID-19. The sequenced sample was peripheral blood. CDR3 region: CAWSLTDTQYF. The CDR3 DNA sequence: TGTGCCTGGAGTTTAACAGATACGCAGTATTTT.